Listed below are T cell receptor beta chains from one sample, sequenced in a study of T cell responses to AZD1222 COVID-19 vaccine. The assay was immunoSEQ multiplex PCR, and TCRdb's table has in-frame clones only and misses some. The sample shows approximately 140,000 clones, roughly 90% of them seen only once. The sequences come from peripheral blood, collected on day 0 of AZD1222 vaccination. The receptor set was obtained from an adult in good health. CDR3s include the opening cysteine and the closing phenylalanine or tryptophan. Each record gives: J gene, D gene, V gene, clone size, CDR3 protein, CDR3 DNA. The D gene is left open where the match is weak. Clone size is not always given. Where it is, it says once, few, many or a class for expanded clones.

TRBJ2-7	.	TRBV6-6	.	CASSRGGYEQYF	TGTGCCAGCAGCAGGGGGGGGTACGAGCAGTACTTC
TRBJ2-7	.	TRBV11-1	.	CASSLRGTGYEQYF	TGTGCCAGCAGCTTAAGGGGGACGGGGTACGAGCAGTACTTC
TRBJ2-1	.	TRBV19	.	CASSTPRGLWDEQFF	TGTGCCAGTAGTACCCCTAGGGGATTATGGGATGAGCAGTTCTTC
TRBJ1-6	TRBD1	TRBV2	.	CASRDGQGYNSPLHF	TGTGCCAGCAGGGACGGACAGGGCTATAATTCACCCCTCCACTTT
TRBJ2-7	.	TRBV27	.	CASSLMGLPFEQYF	TGTGCCAGCAGTTTAATGGGGCTTCCGTTCGAGCAGTACTTC
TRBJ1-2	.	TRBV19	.	CASSAGPYGYTF	TGTGCCAGTAGTGCGGGGCCGTATGGCTACACCTTC
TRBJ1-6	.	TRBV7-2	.	CASSLGPDYNSPLHF	TGTGCCAGCAGCTTAGGGCCCGACTATAATTCACCCCTCCACTTT
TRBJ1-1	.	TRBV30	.	CAWSPQNTEAFF	TGTGCCTGGAGTCCGCAGAACACTGAAGCTTTCTTT
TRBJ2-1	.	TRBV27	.	CASSSPGNPPLYNEQFF	TGTGCCAGCAGTTCCCCAGGGAACCCGCCCCTATACAATGAGCAGTTCTTC
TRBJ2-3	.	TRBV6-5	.	CASSYTTSVTDTQYF	TGTGCCAGCAGTTACACAACCTCTGTCACAGATACGCAGTATTTT
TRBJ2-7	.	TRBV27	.	CASRKASGEYYEQYF	TGTGCCAGCAGGAAAGCATCGGGGGAGTACTACGAGCAGTACTTC
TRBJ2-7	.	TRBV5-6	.	CASSSLQGHEQYF	TGTGCCAGCAGCTCACTACAGGGTCACGAGCAGTACTTC
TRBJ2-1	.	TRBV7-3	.	CARGMLLNEQFF	TGTGCCAGGGGAATGTTACTCAATGAGCAGTTCTTC
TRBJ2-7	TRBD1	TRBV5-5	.	CASSLTSLRQGPLEQYF	TGTGCCAGCAGCTTAACGTCTTTAAGACAGGGCCCCCTTGAGCAGTACTTC
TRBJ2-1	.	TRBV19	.	CASSIRLGREGRIYNEQFF	TGTGCCAGTAGTATAAGATTGGGCAGAGAGGGGAGGATCTACAATGAGCAGTTCTTC
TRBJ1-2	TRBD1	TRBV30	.	CASFRRTGGVHNYGYTF	TGTGCCTCGTTCCGCAGGACAGGGGGTGTTCATAACTATGGCTACACCTTC
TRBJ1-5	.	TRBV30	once	CAWSPRGDQPQHF	TGTGCCTGGTCCCCAAGGGGCGATCAGCCCCAGCATTTT
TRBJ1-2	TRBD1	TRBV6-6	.	CASRATGIIYGYTF	TGTGCCAGCAGGGCGACAGGGATTATCTATGGCTACACCTTC
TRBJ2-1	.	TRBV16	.	CASSLQASLSGEQFF	TGTGCCAGCAGCCTCCAGGCCTCTCTGTCGGGTGAGCAGTTCTTC
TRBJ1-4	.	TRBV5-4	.	CASSLNGEATNEKLFF	TGTGCCAGCAGCTTGAACGGGGAGGCAACTAATGAAAAACTGTTTTTT
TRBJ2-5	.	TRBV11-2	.	CASSLMRGPESKTQYF	TGTGCCAGCAGCTTAATGCGGGGCCCAGAGAGTAAGACCCAGTACTTC
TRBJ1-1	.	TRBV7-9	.	CASRPVGGYTEAFF	TGTGCCAGCAGGCCGGTCGGGGGGTACACTGAAGCTTTCTTT
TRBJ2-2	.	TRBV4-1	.	CASSLSRLQQGRNTGELFF	TGCGCCAGCAGCCTTTCGCGTCTCCAACAGGGTAGGAACACCGGGGAGCTGTTTTTT
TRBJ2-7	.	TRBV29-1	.	CSVEDPGLMASGEQYF	TGCAGCGTTGAAGATCCGGGCCTGATGGCTTCGGGCGAGCAGTACTTC
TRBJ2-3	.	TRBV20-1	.	CSAVPGNTQYF	TGCAGTGCTGTACCAGGGAATACGCAGTATTTT
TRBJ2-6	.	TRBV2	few	CASRTDRVLSGANVLTF	TGTGCCAGCAGGACCGACAGAGTTCTCTCTGGGGCCAACGTCCTGACTTTC
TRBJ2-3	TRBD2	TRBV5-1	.	CASSLIAGEVADTQYF	TGCGCCAGCAGCTTGATTGCGGGAGAGGTCGCAGATACGCAGTATTTT
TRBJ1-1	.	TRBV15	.	CATSRESWGRAPNTEAFF	TGTGCCACCAGCAGAGAGAGTTGGGGCAGGGCTCCGAACACTGAAGCTTTCTTT
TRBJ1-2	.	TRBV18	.	CASSPAEAYGYTF	TGTGCCAGCTCACCAGCAGAAGCCTATGGCTACACCTTC
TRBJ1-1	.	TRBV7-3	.	CASSYGPNTEAFF	TGTGCCAGCAGCTATGGGCCGAACACTGAAGCTTTCTTT
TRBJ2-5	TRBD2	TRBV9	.	CASSVGRTSSSQYF	TGTGCCAGCAGCGTAGGTAGGACTAGCAGTTCCCAGTACTTC
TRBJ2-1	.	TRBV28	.	CASCPGLAYNEQFF	TGTGCCTCATGTCCGGGACTCGCCTACAATGAGCAGTTCTTC
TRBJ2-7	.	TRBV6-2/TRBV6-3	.	CASSYWAAASYEQYF	TGTGCCAGCAGTTACTGGGCGGCCGCCTCCTACGAGCAGTACTTC